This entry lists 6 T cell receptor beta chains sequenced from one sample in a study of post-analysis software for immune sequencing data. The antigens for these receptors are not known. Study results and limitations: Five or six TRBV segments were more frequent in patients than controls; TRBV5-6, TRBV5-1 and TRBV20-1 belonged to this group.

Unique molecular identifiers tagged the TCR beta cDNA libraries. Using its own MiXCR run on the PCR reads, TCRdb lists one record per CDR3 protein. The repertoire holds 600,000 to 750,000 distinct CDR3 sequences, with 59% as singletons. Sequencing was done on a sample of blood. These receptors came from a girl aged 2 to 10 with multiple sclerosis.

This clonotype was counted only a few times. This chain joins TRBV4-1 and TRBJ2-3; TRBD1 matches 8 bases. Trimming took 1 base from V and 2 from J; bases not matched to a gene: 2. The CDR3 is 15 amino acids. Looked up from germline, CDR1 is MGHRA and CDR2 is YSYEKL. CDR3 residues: CASSQGQGPTDTQYF. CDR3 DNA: TGCGCCAGCAGCCAAGGACAGGGGCCCACAGATACGCAGTATTTT.

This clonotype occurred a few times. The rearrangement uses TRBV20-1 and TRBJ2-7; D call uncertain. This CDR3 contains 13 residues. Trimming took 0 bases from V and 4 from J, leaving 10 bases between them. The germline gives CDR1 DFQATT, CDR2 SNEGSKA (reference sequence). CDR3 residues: CSAREAFLYEQYF. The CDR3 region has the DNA TGCAGTGCTAGAGAGGCCTTCCTGTACGAGCAGTACTTC.

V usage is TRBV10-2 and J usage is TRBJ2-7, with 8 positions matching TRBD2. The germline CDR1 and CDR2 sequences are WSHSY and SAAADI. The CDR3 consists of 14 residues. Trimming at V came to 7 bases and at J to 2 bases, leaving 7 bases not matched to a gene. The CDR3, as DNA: TGCGCCAGCACTCGTAGCGGGATTACCTACGAGCAGTACTTC. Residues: CASTRSGITYEQYF.

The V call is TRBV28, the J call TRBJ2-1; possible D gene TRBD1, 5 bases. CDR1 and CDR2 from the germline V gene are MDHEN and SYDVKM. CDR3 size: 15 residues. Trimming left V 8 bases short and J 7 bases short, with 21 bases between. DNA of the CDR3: TGTGCCAGCCTCTCTAGGGGAAGTTTTAGGAATGAGCAGTTCTTC. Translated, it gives CASLSRGSFRNEQFF.

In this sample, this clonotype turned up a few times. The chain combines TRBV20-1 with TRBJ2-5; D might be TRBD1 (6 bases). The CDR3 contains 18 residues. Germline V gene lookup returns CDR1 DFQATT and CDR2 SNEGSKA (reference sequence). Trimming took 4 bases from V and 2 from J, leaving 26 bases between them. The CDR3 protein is CSATRGRGNRLVQETQYF. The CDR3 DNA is TGCAGTGCTACCCGAGGAAGGGGGAATCGTTTGGTTCAAGAGACCCAGTACTTC.

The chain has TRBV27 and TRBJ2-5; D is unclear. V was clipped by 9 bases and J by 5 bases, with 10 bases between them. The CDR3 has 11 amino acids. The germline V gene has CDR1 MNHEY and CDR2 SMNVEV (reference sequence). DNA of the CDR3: TGTGCCAGTGGTTTGTGGGAGACCCAGTACTTC. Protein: CASGLWETQYF.